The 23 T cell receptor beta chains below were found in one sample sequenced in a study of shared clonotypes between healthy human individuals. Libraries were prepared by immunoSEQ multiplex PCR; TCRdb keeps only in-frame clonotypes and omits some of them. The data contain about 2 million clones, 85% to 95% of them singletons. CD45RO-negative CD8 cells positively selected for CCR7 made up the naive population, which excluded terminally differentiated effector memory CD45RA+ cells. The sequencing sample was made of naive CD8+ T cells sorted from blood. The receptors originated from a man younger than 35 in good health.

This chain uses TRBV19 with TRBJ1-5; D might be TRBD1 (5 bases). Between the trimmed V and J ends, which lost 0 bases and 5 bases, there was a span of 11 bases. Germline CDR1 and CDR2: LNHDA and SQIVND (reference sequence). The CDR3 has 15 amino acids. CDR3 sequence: CASSIDREGHQPQHF. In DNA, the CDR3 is TGTGCCAGTAGTATAGATCGAGAGGGGCATCAGCCCCAGCATTTT.

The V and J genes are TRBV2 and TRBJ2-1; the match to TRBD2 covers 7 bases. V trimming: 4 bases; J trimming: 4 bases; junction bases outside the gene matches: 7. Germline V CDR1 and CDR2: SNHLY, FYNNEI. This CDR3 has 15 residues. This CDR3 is CASSVGTSDYNEQFF. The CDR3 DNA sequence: TGTGCCAGCAGTGTCGGAACTAGCGATTACAATGAGCAGTTCTTC.

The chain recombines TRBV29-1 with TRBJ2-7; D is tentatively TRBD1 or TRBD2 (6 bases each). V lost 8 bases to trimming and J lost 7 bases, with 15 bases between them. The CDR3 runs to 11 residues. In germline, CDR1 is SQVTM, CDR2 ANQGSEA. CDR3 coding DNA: TGCAGCCCGGCCCGGGGGCGGGAGCAGTACTTC. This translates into CSPARGREQYF.

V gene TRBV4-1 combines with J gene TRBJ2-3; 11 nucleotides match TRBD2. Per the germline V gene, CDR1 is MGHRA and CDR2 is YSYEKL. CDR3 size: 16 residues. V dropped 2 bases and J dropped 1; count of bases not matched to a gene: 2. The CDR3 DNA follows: TGCGCCAGCAGCCAACAACTAGCGGGGGGCACAGATACGCAGTATTTT. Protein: CASSQQLAGGTDTQYF.

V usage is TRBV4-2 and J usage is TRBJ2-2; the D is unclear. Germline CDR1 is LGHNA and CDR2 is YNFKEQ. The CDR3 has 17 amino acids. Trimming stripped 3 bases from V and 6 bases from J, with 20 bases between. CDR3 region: CASSQAWEGYNAGELFF. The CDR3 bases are TGTGCCAGCAGCCAGGCTTGGGAAGGATACAACGCCGGGGAGCTGTTTTTT.

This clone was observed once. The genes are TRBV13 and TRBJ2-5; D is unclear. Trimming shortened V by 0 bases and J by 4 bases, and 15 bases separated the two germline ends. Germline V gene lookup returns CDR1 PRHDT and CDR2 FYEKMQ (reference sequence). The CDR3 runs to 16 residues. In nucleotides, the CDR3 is TGTGCCAGCAGCTTAGGCCATTGGGGTGATGGAGAGACCCAGTACTTC. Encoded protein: CASSLGHWGDGETQYF.

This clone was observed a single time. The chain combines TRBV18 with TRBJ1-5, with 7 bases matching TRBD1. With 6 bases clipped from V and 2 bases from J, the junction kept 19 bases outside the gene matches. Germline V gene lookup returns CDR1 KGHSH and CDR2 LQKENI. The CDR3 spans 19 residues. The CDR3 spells CASSSDGTAVPGGNQPQHF. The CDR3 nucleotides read TGTGCCAGCTCTTCCGACGGGACAGCGGTCCCCGGGGGCAATCAGCCCCAGCATTTT.

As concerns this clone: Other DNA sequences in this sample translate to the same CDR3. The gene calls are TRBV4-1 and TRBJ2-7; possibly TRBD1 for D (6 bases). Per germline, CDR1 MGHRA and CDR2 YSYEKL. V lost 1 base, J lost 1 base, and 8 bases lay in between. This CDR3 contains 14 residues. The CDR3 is CASSQVQGSYEQYF. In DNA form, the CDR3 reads TGCGCCAGCAGCCAAGTCCAGGGGTCCTACGAGCAGTACTTC.

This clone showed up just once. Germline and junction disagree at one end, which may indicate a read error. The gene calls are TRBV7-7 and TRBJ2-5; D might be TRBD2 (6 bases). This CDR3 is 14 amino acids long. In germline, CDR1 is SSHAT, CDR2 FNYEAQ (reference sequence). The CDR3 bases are TGTGCTAGCAGCTTATTAGGCGGGGAAGAGACCCAGTACTTC. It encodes CASSLLGGEETQYF.

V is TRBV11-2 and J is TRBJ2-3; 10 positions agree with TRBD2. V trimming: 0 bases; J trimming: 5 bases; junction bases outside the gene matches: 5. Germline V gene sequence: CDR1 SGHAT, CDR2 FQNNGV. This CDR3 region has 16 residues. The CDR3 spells CASSLDEREGLDTQYF. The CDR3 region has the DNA TGTGCCAGCAGCTTAGACGAGCGGGAGGGCCTAGATACGCAGTATTTT.

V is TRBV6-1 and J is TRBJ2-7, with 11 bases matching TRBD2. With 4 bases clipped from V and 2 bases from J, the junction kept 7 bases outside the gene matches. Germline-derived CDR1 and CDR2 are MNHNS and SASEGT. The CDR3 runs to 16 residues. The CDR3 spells CASSGLLAGATYEQYF. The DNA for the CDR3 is TGTGCCAGCAGTGGTCTACTAGCGGGAGCAACCTACGAGCAGTACTTC.

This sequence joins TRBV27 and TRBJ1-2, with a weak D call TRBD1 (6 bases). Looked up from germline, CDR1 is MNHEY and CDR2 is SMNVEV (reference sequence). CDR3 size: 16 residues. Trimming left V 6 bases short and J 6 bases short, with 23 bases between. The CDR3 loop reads CASSHLGVGGVDGYTF. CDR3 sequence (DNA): TGTGCCAGCAGCCACTTAGGTGTAGGGGGGGTGGATGGCTACACCTTC.

CDR3 residues: CASSRLWGAGETQYF. For the CDR3, the DNA is TGCGCCAGCAGCCGCCTATGGGGGGCTGGGGAGACCCAGTACTTC. The chain joins TRBV4-1 to TRBJ2-5; the D call may be TRBD1 or TRBD2 (6 bases each). CDR1 MGHRA and CDR2 YSYEKL come from the germline V gene. V was cut by 4 bases and J by 5 bases, with 17 bases left in between. The CDR3 sequence is 15 residues long.

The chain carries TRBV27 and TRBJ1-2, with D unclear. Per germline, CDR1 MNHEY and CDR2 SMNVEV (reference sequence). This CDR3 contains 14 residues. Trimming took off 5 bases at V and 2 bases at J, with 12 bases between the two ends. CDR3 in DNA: TGTGCCAGCAGTAACGGGGAAATCAACTATGGCTACACCTTC. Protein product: CASSNGEINYGYTF.

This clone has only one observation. The CDR3, as DNA: TGTGCCAGCAGCTTATCTCCTAGTACCTACACTGAAGCTTTCTTT. This sequence encodes CASSLSPSTYTEAFF. The J gene is TRBJ1-1, the V gene TRBV7-8; no clear D gene. Germline assignment: CDR1 SGHVS and CDR2 FQNEAQ. V was cut by 2 bases and J by 3 bases, with 13 bases left in between. This CDR3 region has 15 residues.

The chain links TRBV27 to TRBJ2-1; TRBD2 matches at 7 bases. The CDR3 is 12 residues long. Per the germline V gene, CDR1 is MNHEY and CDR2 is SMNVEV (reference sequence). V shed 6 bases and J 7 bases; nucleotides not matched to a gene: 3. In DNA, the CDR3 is TGTGCCAGCAGCATCGGGGGGAATGAGCAGTTCTTC. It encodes CASSIGGNEQFF.

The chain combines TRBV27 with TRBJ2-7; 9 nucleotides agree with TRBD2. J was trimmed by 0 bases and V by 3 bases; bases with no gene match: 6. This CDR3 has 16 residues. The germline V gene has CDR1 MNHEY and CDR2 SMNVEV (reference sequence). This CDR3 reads CASSFSAGGRSYEQYF. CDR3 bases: TGTGCCAGCAGTTTCTCAGCGGGGGGCCGCTCCTACGAGCAGTACTTC.

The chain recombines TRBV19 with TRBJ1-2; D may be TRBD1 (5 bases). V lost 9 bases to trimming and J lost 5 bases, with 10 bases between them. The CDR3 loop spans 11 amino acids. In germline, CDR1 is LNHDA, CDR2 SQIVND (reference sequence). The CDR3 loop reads CASWGEYGYTF. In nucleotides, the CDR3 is TGTGCCAGCTGGGGGGAGTATGGCTACACCTTC.

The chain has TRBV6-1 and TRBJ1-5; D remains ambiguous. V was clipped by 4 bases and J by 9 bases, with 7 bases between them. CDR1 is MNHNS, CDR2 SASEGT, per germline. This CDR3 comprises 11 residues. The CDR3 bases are TGTGCCAGCAGTGGCCCAGGGCCCCAGCATTTT. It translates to CASSGPGPQHF.

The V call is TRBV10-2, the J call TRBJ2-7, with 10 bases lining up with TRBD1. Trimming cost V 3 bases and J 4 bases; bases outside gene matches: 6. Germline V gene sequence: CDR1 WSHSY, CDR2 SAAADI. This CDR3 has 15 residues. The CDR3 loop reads CASSDRDRGEYEQYF. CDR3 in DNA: TGCGCCAGCAGTGATAGGGACAGGGGCGAGTACGAGCAGTACTTC.

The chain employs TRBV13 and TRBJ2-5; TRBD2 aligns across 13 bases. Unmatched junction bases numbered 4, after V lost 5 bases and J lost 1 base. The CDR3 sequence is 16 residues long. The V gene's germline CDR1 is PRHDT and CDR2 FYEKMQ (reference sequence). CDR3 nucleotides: TGTGCCAGCAGCAGAAGGACTAGCGGGGGCCAAGAGACCCAGTACTTC. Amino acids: CASSRRTSGGQETQYF.

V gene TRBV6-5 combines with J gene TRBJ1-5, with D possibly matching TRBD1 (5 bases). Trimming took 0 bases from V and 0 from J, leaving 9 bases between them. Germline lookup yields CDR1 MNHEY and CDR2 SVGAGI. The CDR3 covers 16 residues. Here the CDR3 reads CASSYSGGSSNQPQHF. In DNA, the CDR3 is TGTGCCAGCAGTTACTCGGGGGGATCTAGCAATCAGCCCCAGCATTTT.

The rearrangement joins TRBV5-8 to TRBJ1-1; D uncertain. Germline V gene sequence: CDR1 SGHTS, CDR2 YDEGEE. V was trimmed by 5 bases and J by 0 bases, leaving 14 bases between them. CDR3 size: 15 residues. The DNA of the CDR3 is TGTGCCAGCAGTACCCTGGGGAACTTGAACACTGAAGCTTTCTTT. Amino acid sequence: CASSTLGNLNTEAFF.